Listed here are 21 T cell receptor beta chains from one sample, sequenced in a study of T-cell reconstitution after alpha-beta-depleted transplantation in children. This sample's TCRbeta library carried unique molecular identifier barcodes. TCRdb recomputed calls from the PCR reads with MiXCR, one row per CDR3 protein. The sample consists of hundreds of thousands of distinct CDR3 sequences, about a sixth of them appearing once. This specimen consisted of PBMCs, mostly from graft donor cells, obtained 360 days after TCRalphabeta/CD19-depleted stem cell transplant. The receptors shown here come from a male patient aged 2 to 10 who had a stem cell transplant for acute lymphoblastic leukemia, so the T cells may come from the graft donor.

This clonotype occurred many times. The chain carries TRBV20-1 and TRBJ2-7, with 7 bases that match TRBD2. V lost 3 bases, J lost 3 bases, and 11 bases stayed unmatched. The V gene's germline CDR1 is DFQATT and CDR2 SNEGSKA (reference sequence). This CDR3 has 15 amino acids. Written as DNA, the CDR3 is TGCAGTGCTAGTGACACCGGGGGGTTTTTCTACGAGCAGTACTTC. Translated: CSASDTGGFFYEQYF.

The sample holds a few counts of this clonotype. J is TRBJ2-1 and V is TRBV6-2 or TRBV6-3; D remains unclear. The CDR3 has 17 residues. Germline loops: CDR1 MNHEY, CDR2 SVGEGT. Deletions cut 0 bases from V and 4 bases from J, with 16 bases between. CDR3 in DNA: TGTGCCAGCAGTTACTCGCGGCTGGAACCGTATTACAATGAGCAGTTCTTC. Translation: CASSYSRLEPYYNEQFF.

The chain couples TRBV14 to TRBJ2-7; D is unresolved. The CDR3 length is 18 residues. Germline loops: CDR1 SGHDN, CDR2 FVKESK. V was pared by 0 bases and J by 3 bases, with 21 bases between. The CDR3 here is CASSQDSGWFGGDYEQYF. CDR3 bases: TGTGCCAGCAGCCAAGACTCCGGGTGGTTCGGTGGGGACTACGAGCAGTACTTC.

As regards this clonotype: A junction end diverges from the germline sequence, so it may reflect a read error. The chain recombines TRBV7-9 with TRBJ1-1, with D possibly being TRBD1 (5 bases). The germline V gene has CDR1 SEHNR and CDR2 FQNEAQ (reference sequence). The CDR3 is 17 amino acids. CDR3 bases: TGTGCCAGCAGCTTCCGACGTGGGGCAGATCTCGAGTCTGAAGTTTTCTTT. Protein sequence: CASSFRRGADLESEVFF.

This chain uses TRBV9 with TRBJ2-1; TRBD2 matches at 14 bases. The V segment lost 0 bases and the J segment 9 bases; nucleotides outside the gene matches: 5. Germline V gives CDR1 SGDLS, CDR2 YYNGEE. The CDR3 covers 16 residues. The CDR3 nucleotides are TGTGCCAGCAGCGTAGGACTAGCGGGGGGGTTGGCTGAGCAGTTCTTC. Amino acid sequence: CASSVGLAGGLAEQFF.

The chain carries TRBV29-1 and TRBJ2-5; 12 bases are a match to TRBD2. The germline V gene encodes CDR1 SQVTM and CDR2 ANQGSEA. V lost 7 bases and J lost 1; bases outside the gene matches: 13. This CDR3 comprises 17 residues. DNA for the CDR3: TGCAGCGCCGCCGGGCTAGCGGGGGGGCCAGTCCAAGAGACCCAGTACTTC. This translates into CSAAGLAGGPVQETQYF.

In DNA, the CDR3 is TGTGCCAGCAGCCCCCGGGACCGACCGGGCGAAGAGCAGTTCTTC. It encodes CASSPRDRPGEEQFF. The V and J genes are TRBV9 and TRBJ2-1; D may be TRBD1 or TRBD2 (5 bases each). The CDR3 runs 15 residues. The V gene lost 4 bases and the J gene lost 10 bases, with 21 bases spanning the gap. Per germline, CDR1 SGDLS and CDR2 YYNGEE.

This sequence joins TRBV27 and TRBJ1-6; no definite D call. The CDR3 is 17 residues long. V dropped 2 bases and J dropped 7 bases, with 18 bases sitting between them. Per germline, CDR1 MNHEY and CDR2 SMNVEV (reference sequence). The CDR3 DNA reads as TGTGCCAGCAGTTTACGACACCGTTATACGACCAATTCACCCCTCCACTTT. It codes for CASSLRHRYTTNSPLHF.

The table lists this clonotype with a few counts. The CDR3 nucleotides read TGTGCCAGCAGGATGGGGACTGAAGATACGCAGTATTTT. This sequence encodes CASRMGTEDTQYF. This chain connects TRBV7-2 to TRBJ2-3; tentative D call: TRBD2 (6 bases). Deletions cut 6 bases from V and 5 bases from J, with 12 bases between. There are 13 residues in the CDR3. Germline V gives CDR1 SGHTA, CDR2 FQGNSA.

J is TRBJ2-1 and V is TRBV24-1, with TRBD2 matching 8 bases. The CDR3 loop spans 16 amino acids. V trimming: 0 bases; J trimming: 4 bases; junction bases outside the gene matches: 4. The germline gives CDR1 KGHDR, CDR2 SFDVKD. The CDR3 region has the DNA TGTGCCACCAGTGATTTGAATAGCGGGAAATACAATGAGCAGTTCTTC. This gives the protein CATSDLNSGKYNEQFF.

J is TRBJ2-3 and V is TRBV18, with a tentative D call TRBD1 (5 bases). Trimming removed 3 bases at V and 6 bases at J, with 13 bases between. Germline V gene data show CDR1 as KGHSH and CDR2 as LQKENI. The CDR3 runs to 14 residues. CDR3 protein: CASSPGPERDTQYF. The CDR3 nucleotides read TGTGCCAGCTCACCGGGGCCGGAACGGGATACGCAGTATTTT.

The chain carries TRBV25-1 and TRBJ2-5, with no clear D. This CDR3 has 15 residues. V lost 3 bases and J lost 2, with 13 bases in between. Per the germline V gene, CDR1 is MGHDK and CDR2 is SYGVNS. The CDR3 coding sequence is TGTGCCAGCAGTGATGACCCAAATCCGCAAGAGACCCAGTACTTC. Protein product: CASSDDPNPQETQYF.

The gene calls are TRBV3-1 and TRBJ2-1; D might be TRBD2 (6 bases). Germline V gives CDR1 LGHDT, CDR2 YNNKEL (reference sequence). The CDR3 extends over 16 amino acids. Trimming cost V 4 bases and J 7 bases, with 20 bases left between them. Written as DNA, the CDR3 is TGTGCCAGCAGCCCGCCCCGGACTACTTTGGGTAATGAGCAGTTCTTC. This sequence encodes CASSPPRTTLGNEQFF.

This clonotype has a handful of counts. In nucleotides, the CDR3 is TGCAGCGTTGAATCGGGGCTGGCCGCGGGGGCTTTCTTT. It encodes CSVESGLAAGAFF. The rearrangement links TRBV29-1 to TRBJ1-1, with D possibly matching TRBD1 (5 bases). The CDR3 consists of 13 residues. The germline V gene has CDR1 SQVTM and CDR2 ANQGSEA. V was pared by 2 bases and J by 11 bases, with 18 bases between.

The chain carries TRBV12-3 or TRBV12-4 and TRBJ2-2; no clear D gene. Trimming left V 7 bases short and J 5 bases short, with 5 bases between. There are 11 residues in the CDR3. CDR3 in amino acids: CASIGTGELFF. The CDR3 DNA reads as TGTGCCAGCATCGGGACCGGGGAGCTGTTTTTT.

This clonotype was observed a handful of times. V usage is TRBV5-1 and J usage is TRBJ2-7, with a weak D call TRBD1 (5 bases). CDR3 length: 14 residues. V gave up 0 bases and J gave up 3 bases, with 10 bases separating them. Germline-derived CDR1 and CDR2 are SGHRS and YFSETQ. The CDR3 spells CASSLEAGNYEQYF. For the CDR3, the DNA is TGCGCCAGCAGCTTGGAGGCAGGGAACTACGAGCAGTACTTC.

The V and J genes are TRBV5-1 and TRBJ2-1; 10 nucleotides align to TRBD2. The V segment lost 0 bases and the J segment 7 bases; nucleotides outside the gene matches: 4. Germline lookup yields CDR1 SGHRS and CDR2 YFSETQ. The CDR3 spans 15 residues. Here the CDR3 reads CASSLDRAGGNEQFF. The CDR3 DNA is TGCGCCAGCAGCTTGGATCGAGCGGGGGGGAATGAGCAGTTCTTC.

A note on this clonotype: One junction end does not reproduce the germline sequence, and a read error may be involved. V and J are TRBV20-1 and TRBJ2-7; 7 positions match TRBD2. The CDR3 contains 13 residues. Germline V gene lookup returns CDR1 DFQATT and CDR2 SNEGSKA (reference sequence). For the CDR3, the DNA is TGCAGTGCTAGCCCAGCGGGATTTGACGAGAAGTACTTC. It is translated as CSASPAGFDEKYF.

By proportion, this clonotype is medium-sized. V is TRBV20-1 and J is TRBJ1-5; 9 nucleotides line up with TRBD1. The germline CDR1 and CDR2 sequences are DFQATT and SNEGSKA (reference sequence). CDR3 length: 16 amino acids. The trim removed 3 bases at V and 2 bases at J, leaving 8 bases unmatched. Here the CDR3 reads CSASRDRVMGNQPQHF. The DNA for the CDR3 is TGCAGTGCTAGCCGGGACAGGGTGATGGGCAATCAGCCCCAGCATTTT.

As DNA, the CDR3 is TGTGCCAGCAGCCAATCTAGCGGGGTTGCCGGGCAGTACTTC. Residues: CASSQSSGVAGQYF. J is TRBJ2-7 and V is TRBV12-3 or TRBV12-4; 9 bases fit TRBD2. This CDR3 contains 14 residues. The V segment lost 6 bases and the J segment 9 bases; nucleotides outside the gene matches: 12.

This clonotype was detected many times. The V call is TRBV4-3, the J call TRBJ2-3; 10 bases agree with TRBD2. V lost 0 bases to trimming and J lost 5 bases; unmatched junction nucleotides: 8. The CDR3 is made up of 17 amino acids. The V gene's germline CDR1 is LGHNA and CDR2 YSLEER. CDR3 residues: CASSQDPSGGQGDTQYF. Written as DNA, the CDR3 is TGCGCCAGCAGCCAAGATCCTAGCGGGGGTCAGGGAGATACGCAGTATTTT.